This T cell receptor beta chain was obtained from a study of blood T cell repertoires in COVID-19 (dated by TCRdb to 2020 to 2021). Background on the whole study: Samples covering the acute and convalescent phases of COVID-19 were provided by collaborators in the United States, Italy and Spain. The material from the prospective study consisted of cDNA or gDNA derived from T cells, B-cell-depleted T cells, or PBMCs. The dataset comprised deeply sampled blood TCRbeta repertoires from subjects exposed to, actively infected with, or recovered from COVID-19. The repertoires were made available in a free public database intended to serve as a resource for research on the immune response to SARS-CoV-2. Samples came from the ongoing ImmuneRACE study (first 160 participants) plus 1,254 subjects from 6 global collaborators. A de-identified subject ID, COVID-19 status, age in years and sex were almost always included in the sample metadata. Where available, HLA class I and class II types were taken from metadata supplied by the sample provider and were not determined by assay-based typing.

In the case of this clone: Its antigen remains undetermined. The record has no base qualities; no much larger clone is one base away.

Results and caveats for the whole study, not just this receptor: The amount of clinical and demographic metadata varied by source and participant and was provided uncurated.

TCRbeta CDR3 regions were amplified from genomic DNA by means of the immunoSEQ Assay, a bias-controlled multiplex PCR. Turning to the authors' computational methods: The number of nucleated cells in each sample was estimated by amplification of reference gene primers within the assay. To quantify the absolute abundance of each unique TCRbeta CDR3 rearrangement, sequence reads were collapsed and filtered. For each sample, productive Simpson clonality was calculated as the square root of Simpson's diversity index across productive rearrangements. The table comes from immuneACCESS by way of TCRdb, which keeps in-frame sequences with V and J called. Part of the clones is missing from these tables; in studies checked, under half for an unresolved V gene and the rest for unknown reasons. That table is the source of V, J and clone size, and D and trimming were worked out from the DNA. Within this sample are about 100,000 clones, with roughly 80% of them counted one time only. Jointly, the top ten make up under 15% of the sample.

The germline V gene (reference sequence) supplies CDR1 SEHNR and CDR2 FQNEAQ. The CDR3 has 14 amino acids, counting the end cysteine and phenylalanine. Just the 42-base CDR3 DNA is kept, in frame starting at base 1. V is reduced by 5 bases and J by 4 bases, leaving a spacing of 14 bases between them. Collaborating institutions collected whole blood in K2EDTA tubes following their own protocols. Collaborator samples were shipped for TCRbeta analysis as frozen whole blood, isolated PBMCs, or DNA extracted from either sample type. The V and J genes are TRBV7-9 and TRBJ1-2; a weak D assignment points to TRBD1 (5 bases agree). This clonotype originated in a man aged 45-65 years with active or convalescent COVID-19. Sequences were obtained from peripheral blood. The DNA sequence reads TGTGCCAGCAGCCTGGGGCTGGGTGGCTATGGCTACACCTTC. Its amino acids are CASSLGLGGYGYTF.